Listed below are T cell receptor beta chains from one sample, sequenced in a study of cytomegalovirus exposure and HLA in healthy donors. Here immunoSEQ multiplex PCR was the method, and the copy in TCRdb shows in-frame clones only, minus some. The sample consists of around 180,000 clones, approximately 84% of them appearing once. The sequenced sample consisted of PBMCs. These receptors all stem from a girl under three years old in good health and CMV-seronegative. Each CDR3 is given without its conserved first and last residue. A D gene is named only where the DNA matches it firmly.

J | D | V | CDR3
TRBJ2-2 | - | TRBV9 | ASSVGDKNTGELF
TRBJ1-5 | TRBD1 | TRBV30 | ACPDRGPSNQPQH
TRBJ2-5 | - | TRBV11-3 | ASSRGHGETQY
TRBJ2-5 | TRBD2 | TRBV5-4 | ASSLTGTTPIETQY
TRBJ2-2 | - | TRBV9 | ASSVVGAPGELF
TRBJ2-1 | TRBD1 | TRBV5-1 | ASSPTGKHEQF
TRBJ1-5 | - | TRBV6-6 | ASSSPGNPNQPQH
TRBJ2-2 | - | TRBV9 | ASSVEHPGMGTGELF
TRBJ2-1 | TRBD2 | TRBV4-2 | ASSQVGGGAYNEQF
TRBJ1-1 | TRBD1 | TRBV29-1 | SAGQGAGAEAF
TRBJ2-7 | TRBD1 | TRBV9 | ASSPGDRAYEQY
TRBJ2-1 | TRBD2 | TRBV29-1 | SVGGLEYGEQF
TRBJ2-2 | - | TRBV29-1 | SVGVGDSRGTGELF
TRBJ1-3 | - | TRBV21-1 | ASSNPGRGLISGNTIY
TRBJ2-7 | TRBD2 | TRBV5-1 | ASSPRGDEQY
TRBJ2-1 | - | TRBV30 | AFGTSYNEQF
TRBJ1-1 | - | TRBV4-1 | ASSRYRNTEAF
TRBJ2-3 | - | TRBV18 | ASSPRDFSTDTQY
TRBJ2-3 | - | TRBV13 | ASSPGVATDTQY
TRBJ2-7 | TRBD1 | TRBV6-1 | ASSESVTGPYEQY
TRBJ1-2 | TRBD1 | TRBV6-4 | ASSDNRGHGYT
TRBJ2-2 | TRBD2 | TRBV7-9 | ASSLRLRGTGELF
TRBJ1-3 | - | TRBV30 | ALNNGGGNTIY
TRBJ2-5 | TRBD1 | TRBV7-9 | ASSSRTGGSGSETQY
TRBJ1-1 | - | TRBV5-1 | ASTPRPRETEAF
TRBJ2-5 | TRBD1 | TRBV7-9 | ASSLVTLDRERLGETQY
TRBJ1-5 | - | TRBV6-1 | ASIHGAPNQPQH
TRBJ2-3 | - | TRBV7-3 | ASSLTTGRAPTDTQY
TRBJ1-2 | - | TRBV9 | ASRGYGYT
TRBJ2-2 | TRBD2 | TRBV9 | ASSGGTSGWELF
TRBJ2-6 | TRBD1 | TRBV27 | ASKAGTGGGGANVLT
TRBJ1-5 | - | TRBV5-4 | ASSRGGGNQPQH
TRBJ2-1 | TRBD2 | TRBV13 | ASSLRSSGSVGTRFYNEQF
TRBJ2-3 | TRBD2 | TRBV5-1 | ASSFGGSADTQY
TRBJ1-6 | - | TRBV30 | AWSGERSLH
TRBJ1-5 | - | TRBV23-1 | ASSFQGYSNQPQH